Following are 28 T cell receptor beta chains from one sample sequenced in a study of blood T cells in healthy people across ages. Sample-barcoded 5' priming and a J-beta primer mix drove a second PCR of 7 to 11 cycles. TCRdb ran MiXCR on the 5' RACE reads and lists one entry per CDR3 protein. The top ten hold 29% of the sample, which has some 290,000 distinct CDR3 sequences, roughly 27% seen once. The specimen sequenced was blood. The source of these receptors is a woman in her 70s in good health.

This clonotype has just a few counts. The rearrangement links TRBV6-1 to TRBJ2-7; 7 bases agree with TRBD1. The germline gives CDR1 MNHNS, CDR2 SASEGT. The CDR3 loop spans 15 amino acids. V shed 2 bases and J 0 bases; nucleotides not matched to a gene: 4. This CDR3 reads CASSETGTVSYEQYF. The CDR3 DNA is TGTGCCAGCAGTGAAACCGGGACAGTCTCCTACGAGCAGTACTTC.

V is TRBV7-8 and J is TRBJ2-6; D gene unclear. CDR1 is SGHVS and CDR2 is FQNEAQ in the germline V gene. The V gene lost 6 bases and the J gene lost 0 bases, with 6 bases spanning the gap. The CDR3 runs 14 residues. The CDR3, as DNA: TGTGCCAGCAGAAGGAGCTCTGGGGCCAACGTCCTGACTTTC. Translating gives CASRRSSGANVLTF. The variable domain in full, completed from reference TRBV7-8 and TRBJ2-6, reads GAGVSQSPRYKVAKRGQDVALRCDPISGHVSLFWYQQALGQGPEFLTYFQNEAQLDKSGLPSDRFFAERPEGSVSTLKIQRTQQEDSAVYLCASRRSSGANVLTFGAGSRLTVL.

The table lists this clonotype with a few counts. The chain recombines TRBV20-1 with TRBJ2-1; TRBD2 matches at 12 bases. The CDR3 length is 16 residues. V was pared by 4 bases and J by 7 bases, with 11 bases of the junction left unmatched. Germline CDR1 DFQATT, CDR2 SNEGSKA (reference sequence). The CDR3 sequence: CSAISGLAGGRNEQFF. As DNA, the CDR3 is TGCAGTGCTATAAGCGGGCTAGCGGGAGGGCGGAATGAGCAGTTCTTC.

This chain links TRBV29-1 with TRBJ1-5, with D tentatively TRBD1 (5 bases). The CDR3 consists of 14 residues. V was trimmed by 7 bases and J by 4 bases, leaving 17 bases between them. Germline assignment: CDR1 SQVTM and CDR2 ANQGSEA. The CDR3 region has the DNA TGCAGCGCCGGGGGGTCCGGGGTAAATCAGCCCCAGCATTTT. Protein: CSAGGSGVNQPQHF.

The table lists this clonotype with a few counts. The rearrangement links TRBV28 to TRBJ2-5; D is unresolved. Looked up from germline, CDR1 is MDHEN and CDR2 is SYDVKM. CDR3 size: 14 residues. V was cut by 2 bases and J by 2 bases, with 9 bases left in between. CDR3 coding DNA: TGTGCCAGCAGTTTAGGTCACAGTCAAGAGACCCAGTACTTC. Amino acid sequence: CASSLGHSQETQYF.

The chain combines TRBV7-9 with TRBJ1-4; D is unresolved. Germline CDR1 is SEHNR and CDR2 is FQNEAQ (reference sequence). This CDR3 is 18 amino acids long. Trimming pared 2 bases from V and 4 bases from J, leaving 20 bases between. Written as DNA, the CDR3 is TGTGCCAGCAGCTTATCCGAACCCTCCCATCCCGGTAATGAAAAACTGTTTTTT. Translating it yields CASSLSEPSHPGNEKLFF. The variable domain in full, completed from reference TRBV7-9 and TRBJ1-4, reads DTGVSQNPRHKITKRGQNVTFRCDPISEHNRLYWYRQTLGQGPEFLTYFQNEAQLEKSRLLSDRFSAERPKGSFSTLEIQRTEQGDSAMYLCASSLSEPSHPGNEKLFFGSGTQLSVL.

The chain uses TRBV7-3 and TRBJ2-3; D is perhaps TRBD2 (5 bases). V lost 4 bases and J 0 bases, leaving 11 bases between the germline ends. From germline, CDR1 is SGHTA and CDR2 FQGTGA. The CDR3 is made up of 15 amino acids. This CDR3 reads CASSSLGGSTDTQYF. CDR3 in DNA: TGTGCCAGCAGCTCTCTAGGCGGGAGCACAGATACGCAGTATTTT.

V and J are TRBV28 and TRBJ2-4; a weak D match, TRBD1 (6 bases). V lost 4 bases and J 0 bases, leaving 13 bases between the germline ends. Germline values: CDR1 MDHEN, CDR2 SYDVKM. CDR3 size: 16 residues. The CDR3 region has the DNA TGTGCCAGCAGTTCTGGACAGTTACTAGCCAAAAACATTCAGTACTTC. This codes for CASSSGQLLAKNIQYF.

The chain links TRBV29-1 to TRBJ2-2; D could derive from TRBD1 or TRBD2 (6 bases each). Germline CDR1 SQVTM, CDR2 ANQGSEA. CDR3 length: 15 amino acids. V was cut by 4 bases and J by 0 bases, with 12 bases left in between. Here the CDR3 DNA reads TGCAGCGTTGGGAGGGGGGCGCCGAACACCGGGGAGCTGTTTTTT. Amino acid sequence: CSVGRGAPNTGELFF.

V usage is TRBV29-1 and J usage is TRBJ1-6; possibly TRBD1 for D (6 bases). The germline gives CDR1 SQVTM, CDR2 ANQGSEA. This CDR3 is built from 13 residues. Trimming took off 4 bases at V and 7 bases at J, with 11 bases between the two ends. The CDR3 sequence: CSVAGASNSPLHF. Written as DNA, the CDR3 is TGCAGCGTTGCGGGGGCGAGCAATTCACCCCTCCACTTT. Full variable domain (remainder filled in from reference TRBV29-1 and TRBJ1-6): SAVISQKPSRDICQRGTSLTIQCQVDSQVTMMFWYRQQPGQSLTLIATANQGSEATYESGFVIDKFPISRPNLTFSTLTVSNMSPEDSSIYLCSVAGASNSPLHFGNGTRLTVT.

This rearrangement joins TRBV3-1 to TRBJ2-5, with TRBD1 matching over 9 bases. CDR1 LGHDT and CDR2 YNNKEL come from the germline V gene (reference sequence). Germline trimming cut 6 bases from V and 2 bases from J; bases unmatched to any gene: 10. The length of the CDR3 is 16 residues. The CDR3 sequence is CASSRAGTGKQETQYF. The CDR3 DNA is TGTGCCAGCAGTCGAGCCGGGACAGGGAAACAAGAGACCCAGTACTTC.

This rearrangement joins TRBV27 to TRBJ2-7; D perhaps matches TRBD1 (6 bases). The CDR3 runs to 16 residues. Germline CDR1 MNHEY, CDR2 SMNVEV (reference sequence). The V gene lost 5 bases and the J gene lost 1 base, with 18 bases spanning the gap. The CDR3 loop reads CASSTNRDIDSYEQYF. Written as DNA, the CDR3 is TGTGCCAGCAGTACAAACCGGGACATCGATTCCTACGAGCAGTACTTC.

J is TRBJ1-3 and V is TRBV12-3 or TRBV12-4; D not certain. CDR3 length: 14 residues. V lost 7 bases and J 4 bases, leaving 14 bases between the germline ends. CDR3 amino acids: CASTPWETGNTIYF. The CDR3 DNA sequence: TGTGCCAGCACCCCATGGGAGACGGGAAACACCATATATTTT.

A few counts support this clonotype. This sequence joins TRBV27 and TRBJ1-4; a weak D match, TRBD1 (5 bases). CDR1 is MNHEY, CDR2 SMNVEV, per germline (reference sequence). Trimming took off 6 bases at V and 3 bases at J, with 11 bases between the two ends. The CDR3 loop spans 14 amino acids. CDR3 nucleotide sequence: TGTGCCAGCAGCCGGACACCAGCTAATGAAAAACTGTTTTTT. Protein product: CASSRTPANEKLFF. Full variable domain (rest looked up from reference TRBV27 and TRBJ1-4): EAQVTQNPRYLITVTGKKLTVTCSQNMNHEYMSWYRQDPGLGLRQIYYSMNVEVTDKGDVPEGYKVSRKEKRNFPLILESPSPNQTSLYFCASSRTPANEKLFFGSGTQLSVL.

The V gene is TRBV20-1, the J gene TRBJ1-1; unclear D gene. Per germline, CDR1 DFQATT and CDR2 SNEGSKA (reference sequence). CDR3 length: 12 residues. Trimming shortened V by 0 bases and J by 2 bases, and 4 bases separated the two germline ends. The DNA of the CDR3 is TGCAGTGCTAGAGAGGACAACACTGAAGCTTTCTTT. It specifies CSAREDNTEAFF.

The rearrangement links TRBV5-1 to TRBJ2-3; the D gene could be TRBD1 or TRBD2 (6 bases each). CDR1 is SGHRS and CDR2 is YFSETQ in the germline V gene. The ends were cut back, 0 bases at V and 5 bases at J, with 10 bases in the middle. The CDR3 contains 14 residues. The CDR3 is CASSLAGAVDTQYF. The CDR3 region has the DNA TGCGCCAGCAGCTTGGCGGGGGCCGTAGATACGCAGTATTTT.

V and J are TRBV28 and TRBJ2-5; 8 bases are shared with TRBD2. The last part of the DNA fits TRBJ2-1 better; the J call may be wrong. In germline, CDR1 is MDHEN, CDR2 SYDVKM. The CDR3 is made up of 16 amino acids. The CDR3 loop reads CASSVAGTSLYNEQFF. The DNA for the CDR3 is TGTGCCAGCAGTGTGGCGGGGACTAGTCTTTACAATGAGCAGTTCTTC.

The rearrangement uses TRBV7-9 and TRBJ2-1, with a possible D match to TRBD2 (6 bases). The CDR3 loop spans 17 amino acids. Germline V gene data show CDR1 as SEHNR and CDR2 as FQNEAQ (reference sequence). Trimming shortened V by 5 bases and J by 0 bases, and 17 bases separated the two germline ends. The CDR3 DNA sequence: TGTGCCAGCAGCGGCAGTTTAGCGGCCAGCTCCTACAATGAGCAGTTCTTC. It yields the protein CASSGSLAASSYNEQFF.

This clonotype occurred a few times. The V gene is TRBV7-6, the J gene TRBJ2-5; TRBD2 is a possible D gene (6 bases). CDR1 and CDR2 from the germline V gene are SGHVS and FNYEAQ. This CDR3 is 15 amino acids long. V lost 3 bases and J lost 1, with 12 bases in between. CDR3 loop: CASSLRGTSQETQYF. The CDR3 nucleotides read TGTGCCAGCAGCTTGAGAGGGACTTCCCAAGAGACCCAGTACTTC.

This clonotype was observed at least ten times. The CDR3 protein is CASSQEMGALTNEKLFF. CDR3 nucleotide sequence: TGCGCCAGCAGCCAAGAAATGGGGGCATTAACTAATGAAAAACTGTTTTTT. This rearrangement joins TRBV4-1 to TRBJ1-4; a weak D match, TRBD1 (6 bases). CDR1 is MGHRA, CDR2 YSYEKL, per germline. Trimming shortened V by 0 bases and J by 1 base, and 12 bases separated the two germline ends. The CDR3 length is 17 residues.

This clonotype turned up a few times. The rearrangement joins TRBV5-1 to TRBJ2-7; weak D call: TRBD2 (6 bases). The CDR3 consists of 15 residues. Per germline, CDR1 SGHRS and CDR2 YFSETQ. Trimming removed 4 bases from V and 0 bases from J, with 14 bases in between. In DNA form, the CDR3 reads TGCGCCAGCAGCCCTCTAGGGGACTCCTCCTACGAGCAGTACTTC. Encoded protein: CASSPLGDSSYEQYF.

CDR3 nucleotide sequence: TGTGCCAGCAGCTTAGACGGGAGCTTATATAATGAAAAACTGTTTTTT. Translating gives CASSLDGSLYNEKLFF. The chain couples TRBV7-9 to TRBJ1-4; no firm D call. The germline gives CDR1 SEHNR, CDR2 FQNEAQ (reference sequence). This CDR3 comprises 16 residues. Trimming cost V 1 base and J 4 bases, with 13 bases left between them.

A note on this clonotype: One end of the junction fails to match germline, which may point to a read error. This sequence joins TRBV4-2 and TRBJ2-7; D is unresolved. From germline, CDR1 is LGHNA and CDR2 YNFKEQ. There are 13 residues in the CDR3. CDR3 in amino acids: CASSKDVGYEQYF. The CDR3, as DNA: TGTGCCAGCAGCAAAGACGTGGGCTACGAGCAGTACTTC.

This clonotype came up a few times. The V and J genes are TRBV15 and TRBJ2-1; TRBD1 matches at 7 bases. This CDR3 contains 15 residues. Trimming removed 0 bases from V and 4 bases from J; junction bases left unmatched: 3. Germline V gene sequence: CDR1 LNHNV, CDR2 YYDKDF (reference sequence). The CDR3 bases are TGTGCCACCAGCAGAGACGGGACAGTGTACAATGAGCAGTTCTTC. Translation gives CATSRDGTVYNEQFF.

Only a few counts were recorded for this clonotype. The rearrangement joins TRBV20-1 to TRBJ1-2, with TRBD1 as a possible D gene (6 bases). The CDR3 loop spans 12 amino acids. With 2 bases removed from V and 7 bases from J, the gap between germline ends came to 11 bases. Germline CDR1 DFQATT, CDR2 SNEGSKA (reference sequence). CDR3 sequence (DNA): TGCAGTGCTAGAATACAGGGTAGTGGCTACACCTTC. Residues: CSARIQGSGYTF.

This chain connects TRBV21-1 to TRBJ1-5; the table names TRBD1, a call not compared with the DNA. TRBV21-1 is termed a pseudogene. The CDR3 loop spans 14 amino acids. The chain's CDR3 is CASSPGPLNQPQHF. In DNA, the CDR3 is TGTGCCAGCAGTCCGGGACCGCTGAATCAGCCCCAGCATTTT.

This clonotype appeared a few times. The chain is built from TRBV12-3 or TRBV12-4 and TRBJ2-7, with 7 bases identical to TRBD2. V lost 3 bases and J lost 5; bases outside the gene matches: 13. The CDR3 length is 16 residues. CDR3 DNA: TGTGCCAGCAGTTTTGGACCCCCCGGGGGGTCGAACGAGCAGTACTTC. It translates to CASSFGPPGGSNEQYF.

In this sample, this clonotype turned up a few times. The V gene is TRBV18, the J gene TRBJ1-6, with 9 positions matching TRBD1. CDR1 and CDR2 (germline): KGHSH, LQKENI. CDR3 length equals 14 residues. With V trimmed by 5 bases and J by 7 bases, 3 bases remained unmatched. The CDR3 sequence: CASSTGTGNSPLHF. The DNA for the CDR3 is TGTGCCAGCTCAACAGGGACAGGGAATTCACCCCTCCACTTT.